Sequencing of this TCR beta chain was carried out in a study of cytomegalovirus exposure and HLA in healthy donors. Overall study results and limits: Testing in vitro showed a few CMV-associated chains specific for CMV antigens. Overall, about 160 TCR beta chains were annotated as cytomegalovirus-associated.

Per germline, CDR1 SGHTA and CDR2 FQGNSA. The CDR3 consists of 14 residues. V gave up 0 bases and J gave up 5 bases, with 10 bases separating them. The repertoire was sequenced with immunoSEQ multiplex PCR; TCRdb's copy has only in-frame clones and lacks some. The data contain about 240,000 clones, around nine tenths of them seen just once; the ten biggest clones take up 2.6%. Points on this clone: Its antigen is unidentified.

The chain has TRBV7-2 and TRBJ1-2, with D uncertain. The sequenced material came from PBMCs. The sequence was obtained from a man younger than 35 in good health and CMV-seronegative. The DNA of the CDR3 is TGTGCCAGCAGCTTAGCGAGATCCCTGTATGGCTACACCTTC. It is translated as CASSLARSLYGYTF. The full variable domain, completed using reference TRBV7-2 and TRBJ1-2, is GAGVSQSPSNKVTEKGKDVELRCDPISGHTALYWYRQSLGQGLEFLIYFQGNSAPDKSGLPSDRFSAERTGGSVSTLTIQRTQQEDSAVYLCASSLARSLYGYTFGSGTRLTVV.